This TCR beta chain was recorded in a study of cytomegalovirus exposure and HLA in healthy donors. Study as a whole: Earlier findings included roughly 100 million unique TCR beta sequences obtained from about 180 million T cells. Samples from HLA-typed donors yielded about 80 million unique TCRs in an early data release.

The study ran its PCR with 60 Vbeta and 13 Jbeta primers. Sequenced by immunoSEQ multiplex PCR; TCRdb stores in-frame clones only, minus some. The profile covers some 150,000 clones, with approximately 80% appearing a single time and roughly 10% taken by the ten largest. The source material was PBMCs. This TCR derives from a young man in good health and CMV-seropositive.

In DNA, the CDR3 is TGTGCCATCAGTGGGCAGGTGTCCACTGAAGCTTTCTTT. It encodes CAISGQVSTEAFF. The chain is built from TRBV10-3 and TRBJ1-1, with D unresolved. Trimming stripped 4 bases from V and 4 bases from J, with 10 bases between. Germline V CDR1 and CDR2: ENHRY, SYGVKD. The CDR3 is 13 residues long.